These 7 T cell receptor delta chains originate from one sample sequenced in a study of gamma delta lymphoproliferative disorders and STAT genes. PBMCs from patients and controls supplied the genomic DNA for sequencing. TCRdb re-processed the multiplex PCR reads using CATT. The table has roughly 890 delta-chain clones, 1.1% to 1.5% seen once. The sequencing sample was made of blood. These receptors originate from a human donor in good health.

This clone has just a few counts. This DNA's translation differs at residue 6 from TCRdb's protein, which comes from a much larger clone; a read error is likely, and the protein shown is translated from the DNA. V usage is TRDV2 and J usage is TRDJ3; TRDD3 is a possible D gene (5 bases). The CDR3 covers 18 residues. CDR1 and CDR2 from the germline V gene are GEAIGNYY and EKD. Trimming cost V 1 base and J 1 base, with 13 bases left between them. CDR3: CACDTEGWKSWDTRQMFF. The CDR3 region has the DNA TGTGCCTGTGACACTGAGGGATGGAAGTCCTGGGACACCCGACAGATGTTTTTC.

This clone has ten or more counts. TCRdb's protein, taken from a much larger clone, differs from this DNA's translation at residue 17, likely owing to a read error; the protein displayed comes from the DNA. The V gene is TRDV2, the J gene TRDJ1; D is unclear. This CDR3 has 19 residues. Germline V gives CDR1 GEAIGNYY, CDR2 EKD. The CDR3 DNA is TGTGCCTGTGACCCGCTTCGGCCAGGTACTCGTTCATACACCGATAAATTCATCTTT. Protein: CACDPLRPGTRSYTDKFIF.

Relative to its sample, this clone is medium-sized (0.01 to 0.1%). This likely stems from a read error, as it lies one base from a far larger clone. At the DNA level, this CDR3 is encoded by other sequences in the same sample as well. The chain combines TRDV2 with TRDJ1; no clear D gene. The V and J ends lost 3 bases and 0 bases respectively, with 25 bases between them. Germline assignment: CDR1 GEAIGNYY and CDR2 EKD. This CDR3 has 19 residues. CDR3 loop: CACDPLRPGTRSYTDKLIF. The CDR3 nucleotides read TGTGCCTGTGACCCGCTTCGGCCGGGTACTCGTTCATACACCGATAAACTCATCTTT.

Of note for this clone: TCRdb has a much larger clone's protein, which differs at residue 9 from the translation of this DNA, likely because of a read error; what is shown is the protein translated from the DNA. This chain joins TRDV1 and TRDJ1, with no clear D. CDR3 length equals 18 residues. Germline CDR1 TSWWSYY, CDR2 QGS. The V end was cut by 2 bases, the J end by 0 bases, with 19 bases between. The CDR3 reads CALGERRGSLKYTDKLIF. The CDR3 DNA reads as TGTGCTCTTGGGGAAAGAAGAGGGTCCCTTAAGTACACCGATAAACTCATCTTT.

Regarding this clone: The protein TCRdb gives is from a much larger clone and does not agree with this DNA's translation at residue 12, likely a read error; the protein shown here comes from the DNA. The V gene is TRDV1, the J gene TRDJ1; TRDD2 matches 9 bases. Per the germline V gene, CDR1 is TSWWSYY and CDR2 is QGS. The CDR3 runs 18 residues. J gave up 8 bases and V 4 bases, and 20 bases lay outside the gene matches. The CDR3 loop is CALGAERPSYFALVKLIF. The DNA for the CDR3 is TGTGCTCTTGGGGCCGAAAGGCCTTCCTACTTTGCACTGGTAAAACTCATCTTT.

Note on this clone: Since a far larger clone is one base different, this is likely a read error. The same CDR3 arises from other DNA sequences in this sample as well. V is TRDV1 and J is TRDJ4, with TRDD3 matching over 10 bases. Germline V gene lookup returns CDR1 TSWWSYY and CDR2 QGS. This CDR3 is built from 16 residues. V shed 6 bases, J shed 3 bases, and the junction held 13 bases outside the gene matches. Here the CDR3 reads CALGFKLLGDSGPLIF. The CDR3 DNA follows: TGTGCTCTTGGTTTTAAATTACTGGGGGATTCTGGACCCCTGATCTTT.

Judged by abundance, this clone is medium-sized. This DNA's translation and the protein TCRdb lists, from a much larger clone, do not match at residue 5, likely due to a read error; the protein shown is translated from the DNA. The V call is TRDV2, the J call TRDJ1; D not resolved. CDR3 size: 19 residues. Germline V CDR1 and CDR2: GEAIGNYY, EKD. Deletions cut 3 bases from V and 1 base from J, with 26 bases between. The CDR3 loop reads CACDAVGADYGSSTDKLIF. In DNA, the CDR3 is TGTGCCTGTGACGCCGTTGGTGCGGATTACGGCTCTTCCACCGATAAACTCATCTTT.